A single sample is the source of the 26 T cell receptor beta chains below, sequenced in a study of blood T cells in healthy people across ages. Then a second PCR, running roughly 7 to 11 cycles, was carried out with a sample-barcoded 5' primer and a J-beta primer mix. TCRdb used MiXCR to reprocess the 5' RACE reads, holding one entry per CDR3 protein. The sample has fewer than 800,000 distinct CDR3 sequences, under 25% seen once. The specimen sequenced was blood. These receptors all stem from a man in his 70s in good health.

The rearrangement uses TRBV20-1 and TRBJ1-5; maybe TRBD1 (5 bases). V lost 5 bases, J lost 4 bases, and 15 bases lay in between. The CDR3 consists of 14 residues. Germline CDR1 is DFQATT and CDR2 is SNEGSKA (reference sequence). As DNA, the CDR3 is TGCAGTGCTTCTTCAGGGCCAAGAAATCAGCCCCAGCATTTT. As protein: CSASSGPRNQPQHF.

The chain carries TRBV20-1 and TRBJ1-2, with 11 bases fitting TRBD1. CDR1 is DFQATT and CDR2 is SNEGSKA in the germline V gene (reference sequence). CDR3 length: 15 amino acids. V lost 0 bases to trimming and J lost 0 bases; unmatched junction nucleotides: 0. This CDR3 is CSAREGQGANYGYTF. The CDR3 DNA sequence: TGCAGTGCTAGAGAGGGACAGGGGGCTAACTATGGCTACACCTTC.

The J gene is TRBJ1-4, the V gene TRBV25-1, with no clear D. Germline V lookup: CDR1 MGHDK, CDR2 SYGVNS. Trimming cost V 2 bases and J 11 bases, with 12 bases left between them. This CDR3 spans 13 amino acids. CDR3 in amino acids: CASSEGSFSKLFF. CDR3 sequence (DNA): TGTGCCAGCAGTGAAGGGAGCTTCTCGAAACTGTTTTTT.

This clonotype was seen ten or more times. The germline gene is not matched at one end of the junction; a read error may be the cause. The rearrangement uses TRBV5-1 and TRBJ2-5; 9 positions match TRBD2. Germline-derived CDR1 and CDR2 are SGHRS and YFSETQ. The length of the CDR3 is 14 residues. The CDR3 bases are TGTGCCAGCAGTTCGACTAGCGGCCAAGAGACCCAGTACTTC. Encoded protein: CASSSTSGQETQYF.

CDR3 residues: CAISEAGTETQYF. CDR3 DNA: TGTGCCATCAGTGAGGCAGGGACGGAGACCCAGTACTTC. The rearrangement links TRBV10-3 to TRBJ2-5; either TRBD1 or TRBD2 may supply D (5 bases each). V lost 2 bases, J lost 5 bases, and 9 bases lay in between. Per the germline V gene, CDR1 is ENHRY and CDR2 is SYGVKD. CDR3 length: 13 amino acids.

This clonotype was seen repeatedly, ten times or more. The chain carries TRBV6-6 and TRBJ2-3, with no clear D. The end of the DNA aligns better with TRBJ2-5, so the J call may be wrong. CDR3 length equals 12 residues. CDR1 and CDR2 from the germline V gene are MNHNY and SVGAGI (reference sequence). CDR3 sequence: CASSYSPDTQYF. In DNA form, the CDR3 reads TGTGCCAGCAGTTACTCCCCTGATACCCAGTACTTC.

The V and J genes are TRBV11-2 and TRBJ2-3; TRBD1 matches at 8 bases. The CDR3 extends over 13 amino acids. Germline V gene data show CDR1 as SGHAT and CDR2 as FQNNGV. Trimming removed 8 bases from V and 6 bases from J; junction bases left unmatched: 7. DNA of the CDR3: TGTGCCAGCGGCCAGGGGGCCGGGGATACGCAGTATTTT. It translates to CASGQGAGDTQYF.

A word on this clonotype: A much larger clone differs by one base, so this may be a read error. The chain uses TRBV9 and TRBJ2-5; 7 bases match TRBD2. The germline V gene has CDR1 SGDLS and CDR2 YYNGEE. The CDR3 is made up of 14 amino acids. Written as DNA, the CDR3 is TGTGCCAACAGCTATGACCTAGCGGAAGAGACCCAGTACTTC. Its translation is CANSYDLAEETQYF.

The CDR3 DNA reads TGTGCCAGCAGCCCCCGGGGACTTGGTCCAGATACGCAGTATTTT. Translation gives CASSPRGLGPDTQYF. The chain joins TRBV3-1 to TRBJ2-3, with D perhaps TRBD2 (6 bases). The V end lost 4 bases, the J end lost 4 bases, and 15 bases lay between the germline ends. In germline, CDR1 is LGHDT, CDR2 YNNKEL (reference sequence). CDR3 size: 15 residues.

This clonotype was seen more than once but under ten times. The chain combines TRBV2 with TRBJ2-5; D remains ambiguous. The CDR3 has 14 amino acids. Germline lookup yields CDR1 SNHLY and CDR2 FYNNEI. V lost 7 bases to trimming and J lost 1 base, with 13 bases between them. CDR3 sequence: CASTQAPAQETQYF. The CDR3 nucleotides read TGTGCCAGCACCCAGGCACCGGCCCAAGAGACCCAGTACTTC.

This chain uses TRBV20-1 with TRBJ1-1; tentatively, D is TRBD1 (5 bases). V was trimmed by 5 bases and J by 0 bases, leaving 13 bases between them. The CDR3 consists of 14 residues. Germline lookup yields CDR1 DFQATT and CDR2 SNEGSKA (reference sequence). CDR3 sequence (DNA): TGCAGTGCTGGAACGAGGGGAATGAACACTGAAGCTTTCTTT. Translation gives CSAGTRGMNTEAFF.

The V call is TRBV7-2, the J call TRBJ2-3; TRBD2 aligns across 7 bases. Germline V gene lookup returns CDR1 SGHTA and CDR2 FQGNSA. The CDR3 contains 14 residues. Trimming took 6 bases from V and 4 from J; bases not matched to a gene: 7. This CDR3 is CASRYTAGPDTQYF. For the CDR3, the DNA is TGTGCCAGCAGATATACAGCGGGACCAGATACGCAGTATTTT.

CDR3 residues: CASSLEALAGEQYF. CDR3 DNA sequence: TGCGCCAGCAGCTTGGAGGCACTAGCGGGTGAGCAGTACTTC. This chain links TRBV5-1 with TRBJ2-7, with 9 bases aligning to TRBD2. V gave up 0 bases and J gave up 7 bases; unmatched junction bases: 5. CDR3 length equals 14 residues. Germline assignment: CDR1 SGHRS and CDR2 YFSETQ.

V is TRBV27 and J is TRBJ2-5; D not certain. The CDR3 has 14 residues. The V end was cut by 0 bases, the J end by 1 base, with 6 bases between. Germline values: CDR1 MNHEY, CDR2 SMNVEV (reference sequence). For the CDR3, the DNA is TGTGCCAGCAGTTTATCGATGGTCCAAGAGACCCAGTACTTC. It codes for CASSLSMVQETQYF.

J is TRBJ2-3 and V is TRBV2; either TRBD1 or TRBD2 may supply D (6 bases each). V was cut by 8 bases and J by 2 bases, with 17 bases left in between. Germline V gene sequence: CDR1 SNHLY, CDR2 FYNNEI. The CDR3 spans 15 residues. The CDR3: CASSIIGGTTDTQYF. In DNA, the CDR3 is TGTGCCAGCTCCATCATAGGGGGGACCACAGATACGCAGTATTTT.

V gene TRBV19 combines with J gene TRBJ2-2; D gene unclear. Trimming left V 3 bases short and J 8 bases short, with 7 bases between. Germline assignment: CDR1 LNHDA and CDR2 SQIVND (reference sequence). This CDR3 spans 12 amino acids. The CDR3 is CASSISGGELFF. The CDR3 region has the DNA TGTGCCAGTAGTATTTCCGGGGGGGAGCTGTTTTTT.

The chain couples TRBV19 to TRBJ2-3; the D gene is possibly TRBD2 (6 bases). The CDR3 has 12 amino acids. With 4 bases removed from V and 5 bases from J, the gap between germline ends came to 7 bases. CDR1 and CDR2 (germline): LNHDA, SQIVND (reference sequence). As DNA, the CDR3 is TGTGCCAGTAGTAACGGGGGAGATACGCAGTATTTT. This codes for CASSNGGDTQYF. The variable domain in full, completed from reference TRBV19 and TRBJ2-3, reads DGGITQSPKYLFRKEGQNVTLSCEQNLNHDAMYWYRQDPGQGLRLIYYSQIVNDFQKGDIAEGYSVSREKKESFPLTVTSAQKNPTAFYLCASSNGGDTQYFGPGTRLTVL.

The rearrangement joins TRBV20-1 to TRBJ2-3, with TRBD2 matching over 9 bases. Germline loops: CDR1 DFQATT, CDR2 SNEGSKA (reference sequence). The CDR3 is made up of 15 amino acids. The V segment lost 3 bases and the J segment 2 bases; nucleotides outside the gene matches: 6. CDR3 residues: CSASRAGGNTDTQYF. Here the CDR3 DNA reads TGCAGTGCTAGCCGGGCGGGAGGGAACACAGATACGCAGTATTTT.

J is TRBJ2-3 and V is TRBV4-2; 9 bases line up with TRBD2. Looked up from germline, CDR1 is LGHNA and CDR2 is YNFKEQ. V lost 1 base to trimming and J lost 6 bases; unmatched junction nucleotides: 11. The CDR3 loop spans 17 amino acids. CDR3 DNA: TGTGCCAGCAGCCAAGCAGATATGCGGGAGGGAGTGGATACGCAGTATTTT. Its translation: CASSQADMREGVDTQYF.

This clonotype occurred a few times. This sequence joins TRBV28 and TRBJ1-1, with no clear D. Germline V gene data show CDR1 as MDHEN and CDR2 as SYDVKM. CDR3 length: 12 residues. Trimming stripped 6 bases from V and 11 bases from J, with 16 bases between. The CDR3 protein is CASSPPQRYAFF. CDR3 nucleotide sequence: TGTGCCAGCAGCCCCCCGCAGAGGTACGCTTTCTTT.

The chain recombines TRBV9 with TRBJ1-1, with no clear D. The CDR3 has 14 amino acids. With 0 bases removed from V and 5 bases from J, the gap between germline ends came to 11 bases. The germline CDR1 and CDR2 sequences are SGDLS and YYNGEE. The CDR3 bases are TGTGCCAGCAGCGTAGACGGGTCCAGGACTGAAGCTTTCTTT. The encoded protein is CASSVDGSRTEAFF. The variable domain in full, completed from reference TRBV9 and TRBJ1-1, reads DSGVTQTPKHLITATGQRVTLRCSPRSGDLSVYWYQQSLDQGLQFLIQYYNGEERAKGNILERFSAQQFPDLHSELNLSSLELGDSALYFCASSVDGSRTEAFFGQGTRLTVV.

This clonotype was counted ten times or more. The chain employs TRBV7-3 and TRBJ2-2; 9 bases agree with TRBD2. From germline, CDR1 is SGHTA and CDR2 FQGTGA. The CDR3 is 17 amino acids. The V segment lost 0 bases and the J segment 2 bases; nucleotides outside the gene matches: 4. This CDR3 is CASSLTGGRANTGELFF. CDR3 nucleotide sequence: TGTGCCAGCAGCTTAACGGGCGGGAGGGCCAACACCGGGGAGCTGTTTTTT.

This rearrangement joins TRBV13 to TRBJ2-7, with a tentative D call TRBD1 (6 bases). The J call may not be correct, given that the DNA end is closer to TRBJ2-1. The germline gives CDR1 PRHDT, CDR2 FYEKMQ (reference sequence). This CDR3 spans 15 amino acids. The CDR3 region has the DNA TGTGCCAGCAGCCCACAGGGAAGGAGAGTCAATGAGCAGTTCTTC. This sequence encodes CASSPQGRRVNEQFF.

The V gene is TRBV5-1, the J gene TRBJ1-1, with D hard to call. Germline loops: CDR1 SGHRS, CDR2 YFSETQ. The CDR3 spans 13 residues. V shed 5 bases and J shed 3 bases, with 11 bases lying between them. The CDR3 sequence: CASRAPADTEAFF. As DNA, the CDR3 is TGCGCCAGCAGAGCCCCAGCGGACACTGAAGCTTTCTTT.

The sample holds a few counts of this clonotype. The chain uses TRBV14 and TRBJ2-5, with TRBD2 matching over 8 bases. The J segment lost 0 bases and the V segment lost 0 bases, leaving 6 bases of the junction unmatched. The length of the CDR3 is 17 residues. Per the germline V gene, CDR1 is SGHDN and CDR2 is FVKESK. The CDR3 region has the DNA TGTGCCAGCAGCCAAGAGTATTTAGCGGGGAACCAAGAGACCCAGTACTTC. Residues: CASSQEYLAGNQETQYF.

The chain couples TRBV27 to TRBJ2-7, with a possible D match to TRBD1 (6 bases). Trimming cost V 6 bases and J 7 bases, with 22 bases left between them. The CDR3 has 15 amino acids. Germline-derived CDR1 and CDR2 are MNHEY and SMNVEV (reference sequence). The CDR3 sequence is CASSRLTDRNSEQYF. The CDR3 DNA sequence: TGTGCCAGCAGCCGACTCACGGACAGAAACTCTGAGCAGTACTTC.